This T cell receptor beta chain derives from a study of early T cells in non-severe SARS-CoV-2 infection. The overall study: Bulk RNA isolated from unsorted whole blood underwent sequencing; chains were not paired. Study-wide results and caveats: Comparison of clonotypes with VDJdb favored anti-spike CD8 responses while missing private and CD4 specificities.

Unique molecular identifiers were added to individual cDNA molecules. TCRdb analysed the 5' RACE reads with MiXCR anew, one entry per CDR3 protein. Among around 98,000 distinct CDR3 sequences listed, approximately 10% were seen once. The CDR3 extends over 14 amino acids. The V and J ends lost 6 bases and 5 bases, in that order; junction bases with no gene match: 7. This clonotype has more than one count but fewer than ten. Its antigen is unidentified. The clonotype was recovered from an adult who was a healthcare worker with PCR-confirmed SARS-CoV-2 infection or an uninfected control (not recorded which). The sequenced sample consisted of whole blood. The chain links TRBV23-1 to TRBJ2-3; 8 positions match TRBD2. TRBV23-1 is identified as an open reading frame with a role that is uncertain. The CDR3 DNA reads TGCGCCAGCAGCCCGAGCGGGAGCCTAGATACGCAGTATTTT. This translates into CASSPSGSLDTQYF.